Detailed here is one TCR beta chain. The antigen remains unidentified. Trimming pared 3 bases from V and 4 bases from J, leaving 10 bases between. This CDR3 region has 14 residues. From germline, CDR1 is GTSNPN and CDR2 SVGIG (reference sequence). This specimen comes from a study of cytomegalovirus exposure and HLA in healthy donors. Study conclusions and caveats: The authors later linked a missense DCLRE1C variant to TCR beta V- and J-gene trimming. Some V segments could not be told apart, so they were left out, TRBV6-2 and TRBV6-3 among them.

The PCR employed 60 Vbeta primers together with 13 Jbeta primers. Assay used: immunoSEQ multiplex PCR; TCRdb lists only in-frame clones, some missing. The repertoire table contains about 32,000 clones. The chain has TRBV30 and TRBJ2-6, with D perhaps matching TRBD1 (6 bases). Sequencing was performed on PBMCs. This TCR came from a female donor in good health and CMV-seronegative. CDR3 amino acids: CAWRTGPGANVLTF. The CDR3, as DNA: TGTGCCTGGAGAACAGGGCCCGGGGCCAACGTCCTGACTTTC. Complete variable domain (other parts from reference TRBV30 and TRBJ2-6): SQTIHQWPATLVQPVGSPLSLECTVEGTSNPNLYWYRQAAGRGLQLLFYSVGIGQISSEVPQNLSASRPQDRQFILSSKKLLLSDSGFYLCAWRTGPGANVLTFGAGSRLTVL.